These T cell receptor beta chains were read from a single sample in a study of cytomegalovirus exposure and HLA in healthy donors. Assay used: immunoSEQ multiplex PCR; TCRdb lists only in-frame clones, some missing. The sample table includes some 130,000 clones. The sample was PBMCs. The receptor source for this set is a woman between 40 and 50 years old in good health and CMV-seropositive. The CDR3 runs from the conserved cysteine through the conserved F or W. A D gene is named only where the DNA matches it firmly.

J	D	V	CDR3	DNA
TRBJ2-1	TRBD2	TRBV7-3	CASSLKSGTSGRLGFNEQFF	TGTGCCAGCAGCTTAAAATCCGGGACTAGCGGGAGATTGGGCTTTAATGAGCAGTTCTTC
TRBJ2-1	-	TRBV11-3	CASSLVVSSGNEQFF	TGTGCCAGCAGCTTAGTGGTCAGCTCGGGAAATGAGCAGTTCTTC
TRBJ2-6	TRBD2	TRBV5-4	CASSEIAGLGANVLTF	TGTGCCAGCAGCGAGATAGCGGGTCTGGGGGCCAACGTCCTGACTTTC
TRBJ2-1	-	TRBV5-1	CASSLNSGTYNEQFF	TGCGCCAGCAGCTTGAATAGCGGAACTTACAATGAGCAGTTCTTC
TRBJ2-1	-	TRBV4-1	CASSRGGSADNEQFF	TGCGCCAGCAGCCGAGGGGGTAGCGCAGACAATGAGCAGTTCTTC
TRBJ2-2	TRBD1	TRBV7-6	CASSRRTGGIGELFF	TGTGCCAGCAGCCGACGGACAGGGGGGATAGGGGAGCTGTTTTTT
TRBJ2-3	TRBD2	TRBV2	CASRYGTNTDTQYF	TGTGCCAGCAGATACGGGACTAACACAGATACGCAGTATTTT
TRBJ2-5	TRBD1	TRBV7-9	CASGQVVETQYF	TGTGCCAGCGGACAGGTAGTGGAGACCCAGTACTTC
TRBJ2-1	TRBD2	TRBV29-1	CSSGWYNEQFF	TGCAGTAGCGGGTGGTACAATGAGCAGTTCTTC
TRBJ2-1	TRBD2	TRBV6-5	CASRPGLAGINEQFF	TGTGCCAGCAGGCCGGGACTAGCGGGAATCAATGAGCAGTTCTTC
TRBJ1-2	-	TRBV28	CAGGGGINYGYTF	TGTGCCGGAGGGGGAGGGATTAACTATGGCTACACCTTC
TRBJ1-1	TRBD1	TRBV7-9	CASSSRQGMNTEAFF	TGTGCCAGCAGCTCTCGACAGGGGATGAACACTGAAGCTTTCTTT
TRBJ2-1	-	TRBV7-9	CASSLGAGDEQFF	TGTGCCAGCAGCTTAGGGGCCGGGGATGAGCAGTTCTTC
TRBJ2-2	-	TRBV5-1	CASGGGNTGELFF	TGCGCCAGCGGTGGAGGGAACACCGGGGAGCTGTTTTTT
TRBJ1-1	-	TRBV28	CATLTGTATSNTEAFF	TGTGCCACCCTGACAGGAACGGCCACTTCGAACACTGAAGCTTTCTTT
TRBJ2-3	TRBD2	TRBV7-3	CASSPRRESTDTQYF	TGTGCCAGCAGCCCTCGGCGGGAGAGCACAGATACGCAGTATTTT
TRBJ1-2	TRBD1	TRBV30	CAWSVRRQGENGYTF	TGTGCCTGGAGTGTACGAAGACAGGGCGAAAATGGCTACACCTTC
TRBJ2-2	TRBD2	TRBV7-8	CASRWTSGRVGGELFF	TGTGCCAGCAGATGGACTAGCGGGAGGGTTGGCGGGGAGCTGTTTTTT
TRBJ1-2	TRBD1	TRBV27	CATLGQGDYGYTF	TGTGCCACCCTAGGACAGGGCGACTATGGCTACACCTTC
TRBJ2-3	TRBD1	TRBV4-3	CASSQGTGGTDTQYF	TGCGCCAGCAGCCAAGGGACAGGAGGAACAGATACGCAGTATTTT
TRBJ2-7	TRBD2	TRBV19	CASSITGTSYEQYF	TGTGCCAGTAGTATTACCGGGACTAGTTACGAGCAGTACTTC
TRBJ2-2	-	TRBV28	CASQGPGGKAGELFF	TGTGCCAGCCAGGGACCGGGGGGCAAAGCCGGGGAGCTGTTTTTT
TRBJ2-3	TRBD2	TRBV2	CASSLGTSGTYTDTQYF	TGTGCCAGCTCCCTGGGGACTAGCGGAACTTATACAGATACGCAGTATTTT
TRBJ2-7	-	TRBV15	CATSRDPAYERYF	TGTGCCACCAGCAGAGATCCGGCCTACGAGCGGTACTTC
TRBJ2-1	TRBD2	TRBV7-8	CASSLVPSGASSYNEQFF	TGTGCCAGCAGCTTAGTGCCTAGCGGGGCCAGCTCCTACAATGAGCAGTTCTTC
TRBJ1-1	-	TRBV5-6	CASSSTGILGTEAFF	TGTGCCAGCAGCTCCACCGGGATCCTAGGCACTGAAGCTTTCTTT
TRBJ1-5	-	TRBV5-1	CASSSKTVVGKQPQHF	TGCGCCAGCAGCTCGAAGACAGTTGTTGGTAAACAGCCCCAGCATTTT
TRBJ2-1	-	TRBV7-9	CASSRELFSYNEQFF	TGTGCCAGCAGCCGAGAACTATTCTCCTACAATGAGCAGTTCTTC
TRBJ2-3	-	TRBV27	CASSLYAGSDTQYF	TGTGCCAGCAGTTTGTATGCAGGCTCGGATACGCAGTATTTT
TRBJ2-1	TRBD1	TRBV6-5	CASSYSGTGNNEQFF	TGTGCCAGCAGTTACTCAGGGACAGGGAACAATGAGCAGTTCTTC
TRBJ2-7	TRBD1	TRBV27	CASSLSMRGLVGSYEQYF	TGTGCCAGCAGTTTATCGATGAGGGGGCTAGTGGGTTCCTACGAGCAGTACTTC
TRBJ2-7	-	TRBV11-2	CASSLERTGLAEQYF	TGTGCCAGCAGCTTAGAAAGAACAGGGCTTGCCGAGCAGTACTTC
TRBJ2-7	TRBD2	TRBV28	CASPSGAYEQYF	TGTGCCAGCCCTAGCGGGGCCTACGAGCAGTACTTC
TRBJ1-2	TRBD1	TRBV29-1	CSVPNSKDRFNRGIYGYTF	TGCAGCGTCCCAAACAGTAAAGATCGGTTCAACAGGGGAATCTATGGCTACACCTTC
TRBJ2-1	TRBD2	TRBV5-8	CASSLYGSGRGYEQFF	TGTGCCAGCAGCTTGTATGGTAGCGGGAGGGGGTATGAGCAGTTCTTC
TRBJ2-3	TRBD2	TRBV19	CASSIPASGITDTQYF	TGTGCCAGTAGTATCCCCGCTAGCGGTATCACAGATACGCAGTATTTT
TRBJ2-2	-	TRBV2	CASSRQGRDTGELFF	TGTGCCAGCAGTCGACAGGGGAGGGACACCGGGGAGCTGTTTTTT
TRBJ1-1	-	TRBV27	CASSGGRNTEAFF	TGTGCCAGCTCGGGGGGGAGGAACACTGAAGCTTTCTTT
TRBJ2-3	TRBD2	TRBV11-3	CASSLAAGTDTQYF	TGTGCCAGCAGCTTAGCAGCGGGAACAGATACGCAGTATTTT
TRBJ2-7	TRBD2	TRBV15	CATSRDLAGDREQYF	TGTGCCACCAGCAGAGATTTAGCGGGAGACCGGGAGCAGTACTTC
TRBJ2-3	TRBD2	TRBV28	CASSTTGTSGTASTDTQYF	TGTGCCAGCAGTACTACCGGGACTAGCGGGACCGCTAGCACAGATACGCAGTATTTT
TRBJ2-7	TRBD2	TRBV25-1	CASSESVAGGYEQYF	TGTGCCAGCAGTGAATCGGTAGCGGGAGGGTACGAGCAGTACTTC
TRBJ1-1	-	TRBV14	CASSQGGWDTEAFF	TGTGCCAGCAGCCAAGGCGGCTGGGACACTGAAGCTTTCTTT
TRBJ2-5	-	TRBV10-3	CAISGGGETQYF	TGTGCCATCAGTGGGGGGGGCGAGACCCAGTACTTC
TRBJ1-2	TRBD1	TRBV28	CASSFPGTGDLNGYTF	TGTGCCAGCAGTTTTCCCGGGACAGGGGACTTAAATGGCTACACCTTC
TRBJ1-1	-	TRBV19	CASSIGIANTEAFF	TGTGCCAGTAGTATCGGGATCGCGAACACTGAAGCTTTCTTT
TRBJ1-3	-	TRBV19	CASSPSPAGNTIYF	TGTGCCAGTAGTCCGTCCCCCGCTGGAAACACCATATATTTT
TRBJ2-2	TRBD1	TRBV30	CAWSDPQGAGELFF	TGTGCCTGGAGTGACCCCCAGGGGGCCGGGGAGCTGTTTTTT
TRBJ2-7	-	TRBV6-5	CASSYGGFYEQYF	TGTGCCAGCAGTTACGGAGGTTTTTACGAGCAGTACTTC